The table lists the clone carrying this T cell receptor (beta chain) with many counts. This CDR3 spans 14 amino acids. Trimming removed 2 bases from V and 5 bases from J, with 10 bases in between. Preparation of the TCRbeta library was carried out with unique molecular identifiers. A single record per CDR3 protein comes from TCRdb applying MiXCR to the PCR reads. The sample includes roughly 190,000 distinct CDR3 sequences, more than 14% of them seen just once. The data were obtained in a study of T-cell reconstitution after alpha-beta-depleted transplantation in children. The chain carries TRBV12-3 or TRBV12-4 and TRBJ1-5, with a weak D call TRBD1 (6 bases). Source: PBMCs from the stem cell graft donor, taken from the stem cell graft. The source of this sequence is a human donor who donated a stem cell graft to a child with acute lymphoblastic leukemia. CDR3 bases: TGTGCCAGCAGTTTATGGGGGGCGGATCAGCCCCAGCATTTT. Its protein product is CASSLWGADQPQHF.